Below, 30 T cell receptor beta chains from the same sample are listed, as sequenced in a study of blood T cell repertoires in COVID-19 (dated by TCRdb to about 2020). The library was generated by the immunoSEQ multiplex PCR assay. In TCRdb, the immuneACCESS table is reduced to in-frame sequences with V and J assigned. These tables do not hold every clone; where another copy was compared, an unresolved V gene accounts for under half, and the others remain unexplained. The sample includes 57,000 or so clones, with around four fifths observed a single time. The top ten clones comprise 5% to 6.5% of the sample. The sequencing sample was made of peripheral blood. Receptors were obtained from an older man with acute or convalescent COVID-19.

This chain joins TRBV27 and TRBJ2-7, with 9 bases aligning to TRBD1. Looked up from germline, CDR1 is MNHEY and CDR2 is SMNVEV (reference sequence). The V gene end was trimmed by 5 bases and the J gene end by 2 bases; junction bases not matched to a gene: 4. This CDR3 is 14 amino acids long. DNA of the CDR3: TGTGCCAGCAGTGGGACAGGGACCGCCTACGAGCAGTACTTC. Amino acid sequence: CASSGTGTAYEQYF.

This clone was seen once. This chain links TRBV2 with TRBJ2-3, with 9 bases identical to TRBD2. V lost 3 bases, J lost 0 bases, and 4 bases stayed unmatched. CDR3 length: 16 residues. The germline gives CDR1 SNHLY, CDR2 FYNNEI. Here the CDR3 reads CASSELAGPSTDTQYF. In nucleotides, the CDR3 is TGTGCCAGCAGTGAGCTAGCGGGGCCTAGCACAGATACGCAGTATTTT. Drawing the rest from reference TRBV2 and TRBJ2-3, the complete variable domain is EPEVTQTPSHQVTQMGQEVILRCVPISNHLYFYWYRQILGQKVEFLVSFYNNEISEKSEIFDDQFSVERPDGSNFTLKIRSTKLEDSAMYFCASSELAGPSTDTQYFGPGTRLTVL.

The V call is TRBV28, the J call TRBJ1-4; weak D call: TRBD1 (6 bases). Trimming pared 5 bases from V and 5 bases from J, leaving 12 bases between. The germline CDR1 and CDR2 sequences are MDHEN and SYDVKM. CDR3 length equals 14 residues. CDR3 protein: CASSGGQPNEKLFF. The CDR3 nucleotides are TGTGCCAGCAGTGGAGGACAGCCCAATGAAAAACTGTTTTTT.

The chain has TRBV7-9 and TRBJ2-2, with TRBD1 identical over 7 bases. V dropped 5 bases and J dropped 9; count of bases not matched to a gene: 12. Germline V gene sequence: CDR1 SEHNR, CDR2 FQNEAQ (reference sequence). The length of the CDR3 is 15 residues. The CDR3 nucleotides are TGTGCCAGCAGCGATCGGGACAGTCACCGGAGGGAGCTGTTTTTT. This encodes CASSDRDSHRRELFF.

The J gene is TRBJ2-7, the V gene TRBV19, with 7 positions matching TRBD1. After removal of 3 bases from V and 1 base from J, the junction contained 18 bases not matched to a gene. CDR1 LNHDA and CDR2 SQIVND come from the germline V gene (reference sequence). The CDR3 has 19 residues. The CDR3 sequence: CASSILGPDRDSVSYEQYF. The CDR3, as DNA: TGTGCCAGTAGTATCCTGGGGCCAGACCGGGACAGCGTATCCTACGAGCAGTACTTC.

The rearrangement uses TRBV4-1 and TRBJ2-1; D is perhaps TRBD2 (7 bases). The CDR3 runs 16 residues. V shed 1 base and J shed 4 bases, with 14 bases lying between them. Germline-derived CDR1 and CDR2 are MGHRA and YSYEKL. The DNA for the CDR3 is TGCGCCAGCAGCCAAGCGGTAGGGAGGGGGTACAATGAGCAGTTCTTC. Translation: CASSQAVGRGYNEQFF.

This clone was seen a few times. This chain connects TRBV15 to TRBJ1-2; 8 bases map to TRBD1. The germline gives CDR1 LNHNV, CDR2 YYDKDF (reference sequence). The J segment lost 3 bases and the V segment lost 0 bases, leaving 6 bases of the junction unmatched. This CDR3 spans 16 amino acids. CDR3: CATSRDTTGEYYGYTF. In DNA, the CDR3 is TGTGCCACCAGCAGAGATACGACAGGGGAATACTATGGCTACACCTTC.

The rearrangement links TRBV20-1 to TRBJ2-7; D is uncertain. Germline-derived CDR1 and CDR2 are DFQATT and SNEGSKA (reference sequence). The CDR3 is 15 amino acids. V was clipped by 3 bases and J by 7 bases, with 22 bases between them. The CDR3 nucleotides are TGCAGTGCTAGTGGGCCAGGTGAAACGGTGGAAGAGCAGTACTTC. Its protein is CSASGPGETVEEQYF.

This clone showed up just a few times. This chain uses TRBV14 with TRBJ1-6; 9 positions match TRBD1. The V segment lost 3 bases and the J segment 6 bases; nucleotides outside the gene matches: 0. CDR3 length equals 14 residues. CDR1 and CDR2 from the germline V gene are SGHDN and FVKESK. CDR3 nucleotide sequence: TGTGCCAGCAGCCAGACAGGGGGTAATTCACCCCTCCACTTT. This gives the protein CASSQTGGNSPLHF.

The V gene is TRBV19, the J gene TRBJ2-1; the match to TRBD2 covers 8 bases. The CDR3 contains 16 residues. The V gene end was trimmed by 1 base and the J gene end by 0 bases; junction bases not matched to a gene: 2. CDR1 and CDR2 from the germline V gene are LNHDA and SQIVND (reference sequence). The CDR3 sequence: CASSIGGGYSYNEQFF. In nucleotides, the CDR3 is TGTGCCAGTAGTATAGGCGGGGGGTACTCCTACAATGAGCAGTTCTTC. Drawing the rest from reference TRBV19 and TRBJ2-1, the complete variable domain is DGGITQSPKYLFRKEGQNVTLSCEQNLNHDAMYWYRQDPGQGLRLIYYSQIVNDFQKGDIAEGYSVSREKKESFPLTVTSAQKNPTAFYLCASSIGGGYSYNEQFFGPGTRLTVL.

The rearrangement links TRBV6-5 to TRBJ1-5; D is unresolved. Germline CDR1 MNHEY, CDR2 SVGAGI. The length of the CDR3 is 13 residues. The ends were cut back, 4 bases at V and 7 bases at J, with 11 bases in the middle. The CDR3, as DNA: TGTGCCAGCAGTTCTTCCTATGAACAGCCCCAGCATTTT. Its protein is CASSSSYEQPQHF.

The rearrangement uses TRBV10-1 and TRBJ2-1; 12 nucleotides agree with TRBD1. The germline CDR1 and CDR2 sequences are WNHNN and SYGVQD (reference sequence). This CDR3 comprises 15 residues. V dropped 3 bases and J dropped 9; count of bases not matched to a gene: 6. This CDR3 reads CASSDRDRGLGEQFF. CDR3 bases: TGCGCCAGCAGTGACCGGGACAGGGGGCTGGGTGAGCAGTTCTTC.

V usage is TRBV19 and J usage is TRBJ1-6; D not certain. Germline loops: CDR1 LNHDA, CDR2 SQIVND (reference sequence). V shed 2 bases and J shed 6 bases, with 11 bases lying between them. The CDR3 sequence is 15 residues long. This chain's CDR3 is CASSIRGSANSPLHF. CDR3 coding DNA: TGTGCCAGTAGTATAAGAGGGTCCGCTAATTCACCCCTCCACTTT.

The genes are TRBV7-3 and TRBJ2-1; TRBD1 matches at 7 bases. Germline CDR1 SGHTA, CDR2 FQGTGA. The CDR3 has 14 amino acids. With 2 bases clipped from V and 5 bases from J, the junction kept 3 bases outside the gene matches. CDR3 in amino acids: CASSLDRANNEQFF. In nucleotides, the CDR3 is TGTGCCAGCAGCTTAGACAGGGCCAACAATGAGCAGTTCTTC. The variable domain in full, completed from reference TRBV7-3 and TRBJ2-1, reads GAGVSQTPSNKVTEKGKYVELRCDPISGHTALYWYRQSLGQGPEFLIYFQGTGAADDSGLPNDRFFAVRPEGSVSTLKIQRTERGDSAVYLCASSLDRANNEQFFGPGTRLTVL.

The chain recombines TRBV3-1 (or the pseudogene TRBV3-2) with TRBJ2-7; possible D gene TRBD2, 5 bases. V was cut by 1 base and J by 6 bases, with 10 bases left in between. The CDR3 consists of 13 residues. Germline CDR1 is LGHDT and CDR2 is YNNKEL (reference sequence). The CDR3 sequence: CASSQGPGSEQYF. Written as DNA, the CDR3 is TGTGCCAGCAGCCAAGGGCCGGGGTCCGAGCAGTACTTC.

This clone was recorded once. The chain recombines TRBV12-3 or TRBV12-4 with TRBJ2-1, with TRBD2 matching 7 bases. V shed 7 bases, J shed 15 bases, and the junction held 9 bases outside the gene matches. The CDR3 is made up of 11 amino acids. CDR3 protein: CASKRDLGLFF. In DNA form, the CDR3 reads TGTGCCAGCAAGCGGGATCTAGGTCTGTTCTTC.

The chain carries TRBV11-2 and TRBJ2-1; D remains ambiguous. Germline V gene sequence: CDR1 SGHAT, CDR2 FQNNGV. This CDR3 is 12 amino acids long. V was trimmed by 5 bases and J by 9 bases, leaving 11 bases between them. This CDR3 is CASSPSRLEQFF. In nucleotides, the CDR3 is TGTGCCAGCAGCCCCAGTCGCCTTGAGCAGTTCTTC.

This sequence joins TRBV5-6 and TRBJ2-3, with TRBD2 matching 9 bases. Trimming at V came to 1 base and at J to 8 bases, leaving 11 bases not matched to a gene. Germline loops: CDR1 SGHDT, CDR2 YYEEEE. CDR3 size: 16 residues. CDR3: CASSLLAGAALVTQYF. For the CDR3, the DNA is TGTGCCAGCAGCTTGTTAGCGGGGGCTGCCCTAGTTACGCAGTATTTT.

This clone is medium-sized (0.01 to 0.1%). The V gene is TRBV19, the J gene TRBJ2-1; the match to TRBD1 covers 9 bases. Germline trimming cut 4 bases from V and 4 bases from J; bases unmatched to any gene: 2. Germline V lookup: CDR1 LNHDA, CDR2 SQIVND (reference sequence). The CDR3 loop spans 14 amino acids. The CDR3 loop is CASSTQGAYNEQFF. In DNA, the CDR3 is TGTGCCAGTAGTACACAGGGGGCTTACAATGAGCAGTTCTTC.

This chain links TRBV15 with TRBJ1-4; the D gene is possibly TRBD1 (5 bases). With 3 bases removed from V and 7 bases from J, the gap between germline ends came to 24 bases. CDR1 is LNHNV, CDR2 YYDKDF, per germline (reference sequence). This CDR3 comprises 18 residues. CDR3: CATSREAISGRFGEKLFF. DNA of the CDR3: TGTGCCACCAGCAGGGAAGCAATCTCAGGGAGGTTTGGTGAAAAACTGTTTTTT.

This rearrangement joins TRBV10-3 to TRBJ2-3; 7 bases match TRBD2. The CDR3 totals 14 residues. With V trimmed by 8 bases and J by 2 bases, 7 bases remained unmatched. Per germline, CDR1 ENHRY and CDR2 SYGVKD. CDR3 in amino acids: CAIAFGGNTDTQYF. The CDR3 DNA follows: TGTGCCATCGCTTTCGGGGGGAACACAGATACGCAGTATTTT.

The rearrangement uses TRBV25-1 and TRBJ1-3; D is perhaps TRBD1 (6 bases). This CDR3 region has 17 residues. Trimming took off 0 bases at V and 0 bases at J, with 12 bases between the two ends. CDR1 and CDR2 (germline): MGHDK, SYGVNS. CDR3: CASSEYQGRGSGNTIYF. As DNA, the CDR3 is TGTGCCAGCAGTGAATATCAGGGGAGAGGCTCTGGAAACACCATATATTTT.

The J gene is TRBJ1-5, the V gene TRBV6-5; 10 nucleotides match TRBD1. There are 15 residues in the CDR3. Trimming cost V 4 bases and J 10 bases; bases outside gene matches: 10. Germline assignment: CDR1 MNHEY and CDR2 SVGAGI. CDR3 bases: TGTGCCAGCAGTTCCCCGGGACAGGGGATCTTTCCCCAGCATTTT. Its translation is CASSSPGQGIFPQHF.

The rearrangement uses TRBV5-1 and TRBJ2-1; possible D gene TRBD2, 6 bases. The CDR3 contains 16 residues. Per the germline V gene, CDR1 is SGHRS and CDR2 is YFSETQ. Deletions cut 2 bases from V and 2 bases from J, with 14 bases between. The CDR3 DNA reads TGCGCCAGCAGCTTAACGGGGGACCCCGCCTACAATGAGCAGTTCTTC. It translates to CASSLTGDPAYNEQFF. Based on the CDR3 plus reference TRBV5-1 and TRBJ2-1, the full variable domain is KAGVTQTPRYLIKTRGQQVTLSCSPISGHRSVSWYQQTPGQGLQFLFEYFSETQRNKGNFPGRFSGRQFSNSRSEMNVSTLELGDSALYLCASSLTGDPAYNEQFFGPGTRLTVL.

The genes are TRBV4-2 and TRBJ2-5, with 7 positions matching TRBD1. This CDR3 has 16 amino acids. CDR1 is LGHNA and CDR2 is YNFKEQ in the germline V gene. The V gene end was trimmed by 4 bases and the J gene end by 2 bases; junction bases not matched to a gene: 10. CDR3 DNA: TGTGCCAGCAGCCGAGGACAGGCGCCAACACAAGAGACCCAGTACTTC. This encodes CASSRGQAPTQETQYF.

This clone was counted between two and nine times. The chain combines TRBV10-2 with TRBJ2-5; D call uncertain. The V gene's germline CDR1 is WSHSY and CDR2 SAAADI. The CDR3 loop spans 13 amino acids. V was pared by 6 bases and J by 4 bases, with 12 bases between. The CDR3 region has the DNA TGCGCCAGCAGCGTCCTCTTGAGAGAGACCCAGTACTTC. Protein product: CASSVLLRETQYF.

The rearrangement links TRBV5-1 to TRBJ2-5; 9 bases are shared with TRBD1. V lost 4 bases, J lost 5 bases, and 6 bases stayed unmatched. CDR1 and CDR2 from the germline V gene are SGHRS and YFSETQ. The CDR3 covers 14 residues. CDR3 nucleotides: TGCGCCAGCAGCCCGACAGGGGGACAGGAGACCCAGTACTTC. It translates to CASSPTGGQETQYF.

The chain carries TRBV5-1 and TRBJ1-5; maybe TRBD1 (5 bases). The CDR3 extends over 15 amino acids. CDR1 is SGHRS, CDR2 YFSETQ, per germline. V dropped 1 base and J dropped 4 bases, with 12 bases sitting between them. In DNA form, the CDR3 reads TGCGCCAGCAGCTTGTGGGGGGAAAAGAATCAGCCCCAGCATTTT. Residues: CASSLWGEKNQPQHF.

CDR3 nucleotide sequence: TGTGCCAGCAGCTTAGATGGGCGGGGGGGCAACAATGAGCAGTTCTTC. Residues: CASSLDGRGGNNEQFF. The chain has TRBV11-3 and TRBJ2-1; the match to TRBD2 covers 9 bases. This CDR3 contains 16 residues. J was trimmed by 5 bases and V by 0 bases; bases with no gene match: 5. Germline assignment: CDR1 SGHNT and CDR2 YENEEA.

This clone was counted a few times. This chain uses TRBV7-3 with TRBJ2-1; D is unclear. V lost 0 bases and J lost 0, with 6 bases in between. Germline CDR1 is SGHTA and CDR2 is FQGTGA. The length of the CDR3 is 15 residues. In DNA, the CDR3 is TGTGCCAGCAGCTTAACGAAGAGCTCCTACAATGAGCAGTTCTTC. This gives the protein CASSLTKSSYNEQFF. The full variable domain, its missing parts supplied by reference TRBV7-3 and TRBJ2-1, is GAGVSQTPSNKVTEKGKYVELRCDPISGHTALYWYRQSLGQGPEFLIYFQGTGAADDSGLPNDRFFAVRPEGSVSTLKIQRTERGDSAVYLCASSLTKSSYNEQFFGPGTRLTVL.